The clone carrying this TCR beta chain appeared a few times. Libraries were prepared by immunoSEQ multiplex PCR; TCRdb keeps only in-frame clonotypes and omits some of them. The table records some 68,000 clones, 92% of them present only once. This sample was included in a study of T cell changes during pregnancy in multiple sclerosis. Germline loops: CDR1 SGHRS, CDR2 YFSETQ. Trimming cost V 4 bases and J 9 bases, with 17 bases left between them. The CDR3 is made up of 15 amino acids. This specimen consisted of peripheral blood, obtained in the second trimester of pregnancy. The chain employs TRBV5-1 and TRBJ1-6; no clear D gene. The receptor comes from a female donor in good health, enrolled as a control in a pregnancy study. The CDR3 DNA is TGCGCCAGCAGCCCCGCGGGATCGGCCGGTTCACCCCTCCACTTT. It encodes CASSPAGSAGSPLHF. The full variable domain, its missing parts supplied by reference TRBV5-1 and TRBJ1-6, is KAGVTQTPRYLIKTRGQQVTLSCSPISGHRSVSWYQQTPGQGLQFLFEYFSETQRNKGNFPGRFSGRQFSNSRSEMNVSTLELGDSALYLCASSPAGSAGSPLHFGNGTRLTVT.